The T cell receptor beta chain described here comes from a study of cytomegalovirus exposure and HLA in healthy donors. Study findings and constraints: Sequencing depth roughly uniform across donors was assumed in presence/absence analyses.

Amplification used 60 Vbeta primers and 13 Jbeta primers. Profiled with immunoSEQ multiplex PCR; TCRdb holds only in-frame clones, not every one. The table has 150,000 to 200,000 clones, approximately 80% seen once. Notes on this clone: The antigen is undetermined.

Germline CDR1 reads SGHRS; CDR2 reads YFSETQ. V was clipped by 5 bases and J by 4 bases; unmatched bases: 10. The CDR3 spans 15 residues. This TCR was recovered from a woman aged 40 to 50 in good health and CMV-seropositive. The chain recombines TRBV5-1 with TRBJ2-7; 9 bases are a match to TRBD1. Sample: PBMCs. This chain's CDR3 is CASSPRPGQGYEQYF. For the CDR3, the DNA is TGCGCCAGCAGTCCAAGACCGGGACAGGGATACGAGCAGTACTTC. Full variable domain (rest looked up from reference TRBV5-1 and TRBJ2-7): KAGVTQTPRYLIKTRGQQVTLSCSPISGHRSVSWYQQTPGQGLQFLFEYFSETQRNKGNFPGRFSGRQFSNSRSEMNVSTLELGDSALYLCASSPRPGQGYEQYFGPGTRLTVT.